The rows below give T cell receptor beta chains drawn from one sample of a study of blood T cell repertoires in COVID-19. Here immunoSEQ multiplex PCR was the method, and the copy in TCRdb shows in-frame clones only, minus some. The sample holds under 300,000 clones, about four fifths seen once. The sample taken for sequencing was peripheral blood. Receptors originate from a woman between 18 and 30 years old with acute or convalescent COVID-19. CDR3s include the opening cysteine and the closing phenylalanine or tryptophan. D genes are given only for firm matches. Rows may omit the clone size; those that give it use once, few, many or a size class.

J gene: TRBJ2-5
V gene: TRBV4-1
clone size: -
D gene: TRBD2
CDR3 DNA: TGCGCCAGCAGCCAAGAGGGGCGGGAGGGCCTTGTGACCCAGTACTTC
CDR3 protein: CASSQEGREGLVTQYF

J gene: TRBJ2-1
V gene: TRBV7-2
clone size: -
D gene: -
CDR3 DNA: TGTGCCAGCAGCTTTTTCAGTTATGAGCAGTTCTTC
CDR3 protein: CASSFFSYEQFF

J gene: TRBJ1-4
V gene: TRBV14
clone size: -
D gene: TRBD1
CDR3 DNA: TGTGCCAGCAGCCCACAGGGGGAGGTCGAAAAACTGTTTTTT
CDR3 protein: CASSPQGEVEKLFF

J gene: TRBJ1-5
V gene: TRBV19
clone size: many
D gene: -
CDR3 DNA: TGTGCCAGTAGACGGGTAAGCAATCAGCCCCAGCATTTT
CDR3 protein: CASRRVSNQPQHF

J gene: TRBJ2-3
V gene: TRBV27
clone size: -
D gene: TRBD2
CDR3 DNA: TGTGCCAGCAGTTTAAATTTTCGGGGGGGAGTTGGACGAAGGGATACGCAGTATTTT
CDR3 protein: CASSLNFRGGVGRRDTQYF

J gene: TRBJ2-3
V gene: TRBV24-1
clone size: -
D gene: -
CDR3 DNA: TGTGCCACCAGTGATTGGGGCGACGGAAGCACAGATACGCAGTATTTT
CDR3 protein: CATSDWGDGSTDTQYF

J gene: TRBJ2-2
V gene: TRBV19
clone size: -
D gene: -
CDR3 DNA: TGTGCCAGTAGTGGTGCAGGGGACACCGGGGAGCTGTTTTTT
CDR3 protein: CASSGAGDTGELFF

J gene: TRBJ2-3
V gene: TRBV7-9
clone size: -
D gene: TRBD2
CDR3 DNA: TGTGCCAGCAGCTTAGGTCGTACAGCGGGAGTTTGGGCAGATACGCAGTATTTT
CDR3 protein: CASSLGRTAGVWADTQYF

J gene: TRBJ2-6
V gene: TRBV7-8
clone size: -
D gene: -
CDR3 DNA: TGTGCCAGCAGCGCCCCGAGACAGGCTGGGGCCAACGTCCTGACTTTC
CDR3 protein: CASSAPRQAGANVLTF

J gene: TRBJ2-4
V gene: TRBV5-6
clone size: -
D gene: -
CDR3 DNA: TGTGCCAGCAGCTTGGAGGAGGGTGGAGGAGCCAAAAACATTCAGTACTTC
CDR3 protein: CASSLEEGGGAKNIQYF

J gene: TRBJ1-5
V gene: TRBV19
clone size: -
D gene: TRBD1
CDR3 DNA: TGTGCCAGCCAAAAAGGGACAGGCGATAGCAATCAGCCCCAGCATTTT
CDR3 protein: CASQKGTGDSNQPQHF

J gene: TRBJ2-6
V gene: TRBV9
clone size: -
D gene: TRBD1
CDR3 DNA: TGTGCCAGCAGCACCCGACAGGGGGCCAACTCTGGGGCCAACGTCCTGACTTTC
CDR3 protein: CASSTRQGANSGANVLTF

J gene: TRBJ2-3
V gene: TRBV24-1
clone size: once
D gene: TRBD1
CDR3 DNA: TGTGCCACCAGTGATGTGGGACAGGGGGTTGGAGATACGCAGTATTTT
CDR3 protein: CATSDVGQGVGDTQYF

J gene: TRBJ2-7
V gene: TRBV6-2/TRBV6-3
clone size: -
D gene: -
CDR3 DNA: TGTGCCAGCAGCCCGGAGGGAATGAACGAGCAGTACTTC
CDR3 protein: CASSPEGMNEQYF

J gene: TRBJ2-7
V gene: TRBV7-8
clone size: few
D gene: TRBD2
CDR3 DNA: TGTGCCAGCAGCTCCATGGCTAGCGGGAGGTTCCACGAGCAGTACTTC
CDR3 protein: CASSSMASGRFHEQYF